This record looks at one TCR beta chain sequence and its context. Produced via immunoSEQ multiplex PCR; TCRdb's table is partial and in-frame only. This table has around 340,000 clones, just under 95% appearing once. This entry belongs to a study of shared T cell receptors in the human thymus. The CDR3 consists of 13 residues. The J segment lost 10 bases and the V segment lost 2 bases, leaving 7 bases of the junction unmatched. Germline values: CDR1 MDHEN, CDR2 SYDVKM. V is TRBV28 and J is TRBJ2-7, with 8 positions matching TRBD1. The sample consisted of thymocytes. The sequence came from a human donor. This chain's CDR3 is CASSLGQGWAQYF. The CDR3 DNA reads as TGTGCCAGCAGTTTAGGACAGGGTTGGGCTCAGTACTTC.